The entry below gives a single TCR beta chain sequence along with its context. This sample stems from a study of blood T cell repertoires in COVID-19. Overall study context: Sample material is recorded as cDNA or gDNA derived from T cells, B-cell-depleted T cells, or PBMCs.

Unmatched junction bases numbered 7, after V lost 8 bases and J lost 1 base. CDR3 length: 14 amino acids. Germline V gives CDR1 SGDLS, CDR2 YYNGEE. Generated by immunoSEQ multiplex PCR, the TCRdb table keeps only in-frame clones and is missing some. The sample has more than 90,000 clones, around 85% seen once. The source is a human donor in a cohort sampled during active COVID-19. The sequenced sample was peripheral blood. This chain uses TRBV9 with TRBJ1-1; 8 bases agree with TRBD1. The CDR3 nucleotides are TGTGCCAGTAAAACCGGGACAGGGAACACTGAAGCTTTCTTT. Protein product: CASKTGTGNTEAFF.